This T cell receptor beta chain was documented in a study of regulatory T cells in long-lasting Graves disease. Arm-PCR of CDR3 regions and iRepertoire HTBI primers were the basis on which TCR beta libraries were built. TCRdb called the multiplex PCR reads again in MiXCR, with one record for every CDR3 protein. The sample shows more than 300,000 distinct CDR3 sequences, approximately 12% of them seen only once. Time point specified: newly diagnosed GD, antithyroid drugs for less than 3 months. PBMC-extracted RNA yielded the TCR library. This clonotype was detected many times. The antigen remains undetermined. This CDR3 region has 14 residues. Germline lookup yields CDR1 DFQATT and CDR2 SNEGSKA (reference sequence). J was trimmed by 6 bases and V by 6 bases; bases with no gene match: 10. Study results and caveats: With persistent disease, TRBV28, TRBJ1-2 and TRBJ2-5 were the favored segments.

Another study also made use of these data, one on T cells in Graves' hyperthyroidism and ophthalmopathy.

The source was peripheral blood mononuclear cells (PBMCs), collected at new diagnosis, from a patient treated with antithyroid drugs. The clonotype comes from a woman aged 18-29 years with Graves disease. The chain links TRBV20-1 to TRBJ2-7; 11 bases line up with TRBD1. CDR3 DNA: TGCAGTGCGGGAATCCCCGGGACAGGGGGCGAGCAGTACTTC. Translating gives CSAGIPGTGGEQYF.